The clone carrying this TCR beta chain showed up just once. Its antigen is currently unknown. The sample comes from a study of cytomegalovirus exposure and HLA in healthy donors. The study's findings and limits: Subsequent analysis found a tendency for first-cohort TCR clusters to co-occur within the 120 or so validation repertoires. Cytomegalovirus status was reportedly diagnosed by the classifier with high sensitivity and specificity. In vitro testing confirmed a few CMV-associated chains as specific for CMV antigens. Investigators reported 150 to 200 TCR beta chains as tied to cytomegalovirus.

The data were produced by immunoSEQ multiplex PCR, yet TCRdb's version contains in-frame clones alone and is incomplete. This table has fewer than 70,000 clones, approximately 92% appearing once. V lost 6 bases to trimming and J lost 10 bases; unmatched junction nucleotides: 7. Germline V gene sequence: CDR1 LNHDA, CDR2 SQIVND (reference sequence). This CDR3 is 13 amino acids long. The receptor was derived from a man in his late teens or twenties in good health and CMV-seronegative. The chain couples TRBV19 to TRBJ2-1; 9 bases fit TRBD2. Sequencing used PBMCs. The CDR3 sequence is CASRAGGPGEQFF. The CDR3 coding sequence is TGTGCCAGTAGGGCGGGAGGGCCAGGCGAGCAGTTCTTC. The whole variable domain, remainder taken from reference TRBV19 and TRBJ2-1, is DGGITQSPKYLFRKEGQNVTLSCEQNLNHDAMYWYRQDPGQGLRLIYYSQIVNDFQKGDIAEGYSVSREKKESFPLTVTSAQKNPTAFYLCASRAGGPGEQFFGPGTRLTVL.